One sample yielded the 27 T cell receptor beta chains listed below, sequenced in a study of T cell repertoires in cytomegalovirus infection. Via MiXCR, TCRdb re-called the reads, giving one row per CDR3 protein. The sample lists roughly 230,000 distinct CDR3 sequences, 15% to 20% occurring once. Specimen: CD8+ T cells from PBMCs. The receptor source for this set is a human donor in good health (CMV status not recorded). Some clones in this sample may be carry-over from other donors' samples.

This clonotype was counted many times. The chain couples TRBV28 to TRBJ1-2; 8 positions match TRBD1. The CDR3 spans 16 residues. Germline V gene sequence: CDR1 MDHEN, CDR2 SYDVKM. Trimming took 5 bases from V and 6 from J; bases not matched to a gene: 14. CDR3 protein: CASSRAGTGGKDGYTF. CDR3 nucleotides: TGTGCCAGCAGTCGTGCGGGAACAGGGGGTAAGGATGGCTACACCTTC.

This clonotype is a singleton in its sample. The V and J genes are TRBV4-1 and TRBJ1-2; no clear D gene. From germline, CDR1 is MGHRA and CDR2 YSYEKL. Trimming stripped 3 bases from V and 5 bases from J, with 16 bases between. CDR3 length: 15 amino acids. This CDR3 is CASSQETRWEYGYTF. In nucleotides, the CDR3 is TGCGCCAGCAGCCAGGAGACACGGTGGGAGTATGGCTACACCTTC.

This clonotype was observed many times. This chain joins TRBV7-8 and TRBJ1-3; TRBD1 might be the D (5 bases). Trimming stripped 6 bases from V and 0 bases from J, with 12 bases between. Germline loops: CDR1 SGHVS, CDR2 FQNEAQ. CDR3 length equals 15 residues. The CDR3 DNA sequence: TGTGCCAGCAGGCGGGACCCTGGCTCTGGAAACACCATATATTTT. This translates into CASRRDPGSGNTIYF.

This clonotype occurred many times. The rearrangement links TRBV28 to TRBJ2-5, with unresolved D. The CDR3 is 14 residues long. V shed 1 base and J shed 2 bases, with 8 bases lying between them. CDR1 and CDR2 from the germline V gene are MDHEN and SYDVKM. CDR3 region: CASSLSARQETQYF. The CDR3 DNA sequence: TGTGCCAGCAGTTTATCGGCCAGGCAAGAGACCCAGTACTTC.

In regard to this clonotype: This could be a read error, since a much larger clone is one nucleotide away. The CDR3 does not close with the conserved phenylalanine or tryptophan, likely indicating a read error. This rearrangement joins TRBV7-6 to TRBJ2-3; the match to TRBD2 covers 10 bases. V shed 3 bases and J 2 bases; nucleotides not matched to a gene: 2. The CDR3 has 15 residues. Germline lookup yields CDR1 SGHVS and CDR2 FNYEAQ. The CDR3 loop is CASSFSGGDTDTQYY. The CDR3, as DNA: TGTGCCAGCAGCTTCAGCGGGGGGGACACAGATACGCAGTATTAT.

This clonotype was seen many times. This chain uses TRBV7-9 with TRBJ2-3; D gene ambiguous. V was cut by 6 bases and J by 6 bases, with 16 bases left in between. The CDR3 has 14 residues. From germline, CDR1 is SEHNR and CDR2 FQNEAQ (reference sequence). The CDR3 coding sequence is TGTGCCAGCAGAAAGCCGAGAACCCAGGATACGCAGTATTTT. Translated, it gives CASRKPRTQDTQYF.

This clonotype occurred many times. V gene TRBV6-1 combines with J gene TRBJ1-2; D remains unclear. V was pared by 1 base and J by 2 bases, with 17 bases between. This CDR3 contains 17 residues. Germline V gene sequence: CDR1 MNHNS, CDR2 SASEGT. The CDR3 loop is CASSEGGSYQVNYGYTF. The DNA for the CDR3 is TGTGCCAGCAGTGAAGGAGGATCCTACCAAGTCAACTATGGCTACACCTTC.

This clonotype was recorded many times. This chain joins TRBV7-9 and TRBJ1-1; a possible D gene is TRBD1 (6 bases). Germline V gene sequence: CDR1 SEHNR, CDR2 FQNEAQ (reference sequence). The CDR3 extends over 14 amino acids. The V and J ends lost 2 bases and 7 bases respectively, with 14 bases between them. The CDR3 sequence: CASSLIQGEIEAFF. The CDR3 bases are TGTGCCAGCAGCTTAATACAGGGCGAAATTGAAGCTTTCTTT.

Of note for this clonotype: The germline gene is not matched at one end of the junction; a read error may be the cause. The V call is TRBV7-9, the J call TRBJ2-5; TRBD2 is a possible D gene (5 bases). The CDR3 is 13 residues long. The germline V gene has CDR1 SEHNR and CDR2 FQNEAQ (reference sequence). The CDR3: CASSFPSQEAQYF. In nucleotides, the CDR3 is TGTGCCAGCAGCTTTCCTAGCCAAGAGGCCCAGTACTTC.

The J gene is TRBJ1-3, the V gene TRBV29-1; no reliable D call. The ends were cut back, 7 bases at V and 0 bases at J, with 7 bases in the middle. This CDR3 contains 12 residues. The germline V gene has CDR1 SQVTM and CDR2 ANQGSEA. The DNA of the CDR3 is TGCAGCGCTCGGCTCTCTGGAAACACCATATATTTT. Translating gives CSARLSGNTIYF.

This clonotype was seen many times. The chain couples TRBV7-3 to TRBJ2-3; TRBD2 agrees at 7 bases. The CDR3 length is 14 residues. V lost 4 bases and J lost 1; bases outside the gene matches: 2. The germline gives CDR1 SGHTA, CDR2 FQGTGA. DNA of the CDR3: TGTGCCAGCAGCTCGGCGGGGGGCACAGATACGCAGTATTTT. This codes for CASSSAGGTDTQYF.

This clonotype was seen at least ten times. This sequence joins TRBV7-9 and TRBJ2-5, with D possibly being TRBD2 (5 bases). This CDR3 is 15 amino acids long. Per germline, CDR1 SEHNR and CDR2 FQNEAQ (reference sequence). Deletions cut 0 bases from V and 4 bases from J, with 12 bases between. CDR3 protein: CASSLAGWESETQYF. CDR3 nucleotide sequence: TGTGCCAGCAGCTTAGCAGGGTGGGAGTCAGAGACCCAGTACTTC.

In the case of this clonotype: A much larger clone differs by one base, so this may be a read error. The rearrangement joins TRBV28 to TRBJ2-1, with 10 bases that match TRBD2. With 5 bases clipped from V and 10 bases from J, the junction kept 14 bases outside the gene matches. This CDR3 has 16 amino acids. Looked up from germline, CDR1 is MDHEN and CDR2 is SYDVKM. The CDR3 bases are TGTGCCAGCAGTCCACATAGCGGGGGGCGGGGAAAAGAGCAGTTCTTC. Protein sequence: CASSPHSGGRGKEQFF. Full variable domain (remainder filled in from reference TRBV28 and TRBJ2-1): DVKVTQSSRYLVKRTGEKVFLECVQDMDHENMFWYRQDPGLGLRLIYFSYDVKMKEKGDIPEGYSVSREKKERFSLILESASTNQTSMYLCASSPHSGGRGKEQFFGPGTRLTVL.

The chain uses TRBV29-1 and TRBJ1-2; D is possibly TRBD1 (5 bases). The CDR3 spans 14 residues. Trimming left V 7 bases short and J 0 bases short, with 15 bases between. The germline V gene encodes CDR1 SQVTM and CDR2 ANQGSEA. The CDR3 bases are TGCAGCGGGGGCGATCGGGACTCTAACTATGGCTACACCTTC. Translated: CSGGDRDSNYGYTF.

The V and J genes are TRBV6-5 and TRBJ2-2; a weak D match, TRBD1 (5 bases). The germline CDR1 and CDR2 sequences are MNHEY and SVGAGI. V shed 4 bases and J shed 5 bases, with 17 bases lying between them. The CDR3 loop spans 16 amino acids. The CDR3 sequence: CASSLGLTFGTGELFF. In nucleotides, the CDR3 is TGTGCCAGCAGTTTGGGGCTTACCTTTGGGACCGGGGAGCTGTTTTTT.

The gene calls are TRBV9 and TRBJ2-1; TRBD2 is a possible D gene (7 bases). The V gene lost 2 bases and the J gene lost 0 bases, with 12 bases spanning the gap. This CDR3 is built from 16 residues. CDR1 SGDLS and CDR2 YYNGEE come from the germline V gene. This CDR3 reads CASSVGGASSYNEQFF. CDR3 sequence (DNA): TGTGCCAGCAGCGTTGGGGGGGCAAGCTCCTACAATGAGCAGTTCTTC.

This clonotype was counted at least ten times. The chain is built from TRBV19 and TRBJ1-1; 8 nucleotides line up with TRBD1. The CDR3 consists of 14 residues. With V trimmed by 3 bases and J by 6 bases, 6 bases remained unmatched. From germline, CDR1 is LNHDA and CDR2 SQIVND (reference sequence). The CDR3: CASSIGQGLPEAFF. In DNA, the CDR3 is TGTGCCAGTAGTATTGGACAGGGTTTGCCTGAAGCTTTCTTT.

In its sample, this clonotype was seen many times. This sequence joins TRBV7-8 and TRBJ1-2; D is uncertain. V lost 1 base, J lost 0 bases, and 30 bases lay in between. The germline V gene has CDR1 SGHVS and CDR2 FQNEAQ. CDR3 length: 22 residues. CDR3 DNA sequence: TGTGCCAGCAGCTTAGTCCGACCTCTGAGGGCCTCAACTTTGGATGCTAACTATGGCTACACCTTC. Its protein is CASSLVRPLRASTLDANYGYTF.

The rearrangement uses TRBV4-2 and TRBJ1-2; D is uncertain. The germline gives CDR1 LGHNA, CDR2 YNFKEQ. V lost 0 bases, J lost 0 bases, and 11 bases lay in between. The CDR3 contains 16 residues. The CDR3 DNA is TGTGCCAGCAGCCAAGATTTGCAGGATCCTAACTATGGCTACACCTTC. Amino acid sequence: CASSQDLQDPNYGYTF.

V and J are TRBV5-4 and TRBJ2-1, with 9 bases matching TRBD2. The CDR3 runs to 15 residues. The V gene's germline CDR1 is SGHNT and CDR2 YYREEE (reference sequence). Unmatched junction bases numbered 3, after V lost 0 bases and J lost 5 bases. In nucleotides, the CDR3 is TGTGCCAGCAGCTTGGCTAGCGGGGTAAACAATGAGCAGTTCTTC. This sequence encodes CASSLASGVNNEQFF.

This clonotype was counted a few times. The chain joins TRBV5-1 to TRBJ1-6; 7 positions agree with TRBD1. CDR1 SGHRS and CDR2 YFSETQ come from the germline V gene. V was pared by 4 bases and J by 10 bases, with 8 bases of the junction left unmatched. This CDR3 has 14 residues. CDR3 sequence reads: CASSPRQGESPLHF. The CDR3 DNA sequence: TGCGCCAGCAGCCCAAGACAGGGAGAGTCACCCCTCCACTTT.

This clonotype was counted many times. The J gene is TRBJ1-5, the V gene TRBV4-1, with D possibly matching TRBD1 (5 bases). Trimming removed 1 base at V and 6 bases at J, with 16 bases between. Looked up from germline, CDR1 is MGHRA and CDR2 is YSYEKL. The CDR3 sequence is 16 residues long. The CDR3 sequence: CASSQAGLDWLQPQHF. The CDR3 region has the DNA TGCGCCAGCAGCCAAGCAGGGTTGGATTGGCTTCAGCCCCAGCATTTT.

This clonotype was observed many times. V usage is TRBV4-1 and J usage is TRBJ2-6; weak D call: TRBD1 (5 bases). Looked up from germline, CDR1 is MGHRA and CDR2 is YSYEKL. The germline V and J ends were trimmed by 4 bases and 4 bases, with 14 bases remaining between them. The CDR3 totals 16 residues. This chain's CDR3 is CASSPNIRTGANVLTF. The DNA for the CDR3 is TGCGCCAGCAGCCCTAATATCAGGACAGGGGCCAACGTCCTGACTTTC.

Many counts were recorded for this clonotype. This chain links TRBV7-2 with TRBJ1-4, with D hard to call. V lost 3 bases to trimming and J lost 8 bases, with 10 bases between them. The CDR3 is 13 residues long. CDR1 and CDR2 (germline): SGHTA, FQGNSA. The CDR3 nucleotides read TGTGCCAGCAGCTTCTGGGTTTGGGAAAAACTGTTTTTT. This sequence encodes CASSFWVWEKLFF.

This clonotype was detected only a few times. The rearrangement links TRBV6-2 or TRBV6-3 to TRBJ1-1; D may be TRBD1 (6 bases). V shed 6 bases and J shed 6 bases, with 20 bases lying between them. Germline V gives CDR1 MNHEY, CDR2 SVGEGT. The length of the CDR3 is 15 residues. The chain's CDR3 is CASRQTGQRRPEAFF. The CDR3 bases are TGTGCCAGCAGACAAACCGGACAGAGAAGGCCTGAAGCTTTCTTT.

This clonotype was recorded many times. The chain combines TRBV6-1 with TRBJ2-1, with 10 bases aligning to TRBD2. The CDR3 totals 18 residues. The ends lost 7 bases at V and 1 base at J; junction bases unmatched: 13. The germline CDR1 and CDR2 sequences are MNHNS and SASEGT. CDR3 in amino acids: CASTYGGAGGPSYNEQFF. CDR3 DNA: TGTGCCAGCACCTACGGAGGAGCGGGGGGGCCGTCCTACAATGAGCAGTTCTTC.

This clonotype was seen a handful of times. This clone may be a read error of a much larger clone one base away. The genes are TRBV9 and TRBJ2-3; D gene uncertain. V was trimmed by 0 bases and J by 0 bases, leaving 2 bases between them. Germline V CDR1 and CDR2: SGDLS, YYNGEE. The CDR3 spans 13 residues. The CDR3 protein is CASSVASTDTQYF. CDR3 DNA: TGTGCCAGCAGCGTAGCTAGCACAGATACGCAGTATTTT.